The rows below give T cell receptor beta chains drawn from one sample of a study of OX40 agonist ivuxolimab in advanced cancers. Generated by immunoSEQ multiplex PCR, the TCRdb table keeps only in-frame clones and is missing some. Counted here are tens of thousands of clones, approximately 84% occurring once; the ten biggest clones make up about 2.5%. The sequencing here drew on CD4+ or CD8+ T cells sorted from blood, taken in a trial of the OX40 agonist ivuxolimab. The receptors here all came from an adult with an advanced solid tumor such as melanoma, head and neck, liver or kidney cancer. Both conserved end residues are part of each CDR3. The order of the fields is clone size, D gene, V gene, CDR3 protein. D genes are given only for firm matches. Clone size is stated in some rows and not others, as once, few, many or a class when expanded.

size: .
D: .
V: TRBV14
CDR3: CASSHANRNEQFF

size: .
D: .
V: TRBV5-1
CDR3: CASSLVYLEEGYTF

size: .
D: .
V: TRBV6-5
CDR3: CASSKSSGAGQPQHF

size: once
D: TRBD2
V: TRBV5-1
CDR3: CASSLEGRDNEQFF

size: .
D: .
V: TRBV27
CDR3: CASSPFGLNEKLFF

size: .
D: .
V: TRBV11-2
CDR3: CASSPQAAVGNQPQHF

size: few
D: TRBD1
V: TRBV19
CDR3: CASNPTGTGVGYTF

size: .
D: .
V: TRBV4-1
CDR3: CASSRTSTDTQYF

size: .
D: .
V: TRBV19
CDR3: CASSSQLGTNEKLFF

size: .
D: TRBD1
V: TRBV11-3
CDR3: CASSLAGQYNEQFF